This TCR beta chain comes out of a study of CD8+CD57+ T cells in acquired aplastic anemia. On the study more broadly: Recorded DNA amounts for sorted CD4+ and CD8+ cells had an average of around 3 ug.

V was pared by 7 bases and J by 0 bases, with 16 bases between. The germline V gene has CDR1 SNHLY and CDR2 FYNNEI. This CDR3 is 16 amino acids long. Remarks on this clonotype: Its specificity is not known.

By flow cytometry, patients selected for sequencing had shown an expansion of CD8+CD57+ cells. Study outcomes and limitations: Overlap between patients and controls comprised about 28 CD8+ CDR3 sequences. Controls did not differ significantly from patients in CD8+ Simpson's diversity.

Researchers used genomic DNA as the template to profile TCR beta VDJ and CDR3. TCRdb reprocessed the reads with MiXCR, giving one entry per CDR3 protein. The profile shows fewer than 200,000 distinct CDR3 sequences, 60% to 80% of them singletons. Source material: sorted CD4+, CD8+, or CD8+CD57+ T cells (not recorded which) from PBMCs. The V gene is TRBV2, the J gene TRBJ1-5; no definite D call. This TCR came from a human donor with aplastic anemia. The CDR3 coding sequence is TGTGCCAGCAATCGACACCTTTTGGATAGCAATCAGCCCCAGCATTTT. This translates into CASNRHLLDSNQPQHF.